This TCR beta chain originates from a study of T cell responses to AZD1222 COVID-19 vaccine. General study points: All repertoire sampling was performed exclusively after the peak T cell response.

A note on this clone: Antigen unknown.

The data were produced by immunoSEQ multiplex PCR, yet TCRdb's version contains in-frame clones alone and is incomplete. The table includes about 130,000 clones, roughly 90% detected once. Looked up from germline, CDR1 is SGHNT and CDR2 is YYREEE (reference sequence). V shed 4 bases, J shed 4 bases, and the junction held 6 bases outside the gene matches. The length of the CDR3 is 15 residues. V and J are TRBV5-4 and TRBJ1-5; 9 bases fit TRBD1. The source was peripheral blood, collected on day 0 of AZD1222 vaccination. This sequence originates from an adult in good health. CDR3 nucleotides: TGTGCCAGCAGCCTACAGGGGGCTGAAAATCAGCCCCAGCATTTT. This gives the protein CASSLQGAENQPQHF.